The sequence of this T cell receptor (beta chain) was determined in a study of blood T cells in healthy people across ages. V shed 2 bases and J 0 bases; nucleotides not matched to a gene: 10. The CDR3 contains 19 residues. The germline V gene encodes CDR1 SGHRS and CDR2 YFSETQ. Sample-barcoded 5' priming and a J-beta primer mix drove a second PCR of roughly 6 to 12 cycles. TCRdb passed the 5' RACE reads through MiXCR, listing each CDR3 protein once. The sample yields about 1.6 million distinct CDR3 sequences, roughly 30% seen once. What was sequenced was blood. The clonotype comes from a woman aged 25 to 39 in good health. The chain employs TRBV5-1 and TRBJ2-1, with TRBD2 matching over 11 bases. CDR3 coding DNA: TGCGCCAGCAGCTTTGTGGGACTAGCGGAGGACTACTCCTACAATGAGCAGTTCTTC. Residues: CASSFVGLAEDYSYNEQFF.